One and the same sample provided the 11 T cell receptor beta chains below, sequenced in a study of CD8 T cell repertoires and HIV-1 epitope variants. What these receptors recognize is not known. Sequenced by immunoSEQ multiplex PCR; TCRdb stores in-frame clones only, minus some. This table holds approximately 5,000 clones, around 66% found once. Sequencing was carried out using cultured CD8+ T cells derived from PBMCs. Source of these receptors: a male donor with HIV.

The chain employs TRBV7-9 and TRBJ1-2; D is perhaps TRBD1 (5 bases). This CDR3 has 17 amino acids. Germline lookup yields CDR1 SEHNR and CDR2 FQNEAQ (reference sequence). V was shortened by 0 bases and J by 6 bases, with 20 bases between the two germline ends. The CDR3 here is CASSLAPAGLGLDGYTF. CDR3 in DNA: TGTGCCAGCAGCTTAGCCCCGGCAGGGTTAGGATTGGATGGCTACACCTTC. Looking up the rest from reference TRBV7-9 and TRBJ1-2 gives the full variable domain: DTGVSQNPRHKITKRGQNVTFRCDPISEHNRLYWYRQTLGQGPEFLTYFQNEAQLEKSRLLSDRFSAERPKGSFSTLEIQRTEQGDSAMYLCASSLAPAGLGLDGYTFGSGTRLTVV.

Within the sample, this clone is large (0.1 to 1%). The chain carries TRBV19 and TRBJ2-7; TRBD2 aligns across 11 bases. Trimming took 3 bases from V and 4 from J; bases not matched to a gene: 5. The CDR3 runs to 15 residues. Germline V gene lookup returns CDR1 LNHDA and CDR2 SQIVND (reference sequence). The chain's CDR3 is CASSIRLAGIYEQYF. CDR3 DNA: TGTGCCAGTAGTATCCGACTAGCGGGGATTTACGAGCAGTACTTC.

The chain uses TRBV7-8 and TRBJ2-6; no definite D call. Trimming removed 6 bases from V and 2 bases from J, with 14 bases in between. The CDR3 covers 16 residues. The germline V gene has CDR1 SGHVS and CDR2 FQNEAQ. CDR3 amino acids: CASSAEDKAGANVLTF. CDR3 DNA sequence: TGTGCCAGCAGTGCCGAAGACAAGGCTGGGGCCAACGTCCTGACTTTC.

CDR3: CAWSEGEQLQFF. CDR3 DNA: TGTGCCTGGAGTGAGGGGGAACAGCTCCAGTTCTTC. The chain carries TRBV30 and TRBJ2-1; D is possibly TRBD1 (6 bases). This CDR3 has 12 amino acids. Between the trimmed V and J ends, which lost 1 base and 13 bases, there was a span of 14 bases. Germline CDR1 is GTSNPN and CDR2 is SVGIG (reference sequence).

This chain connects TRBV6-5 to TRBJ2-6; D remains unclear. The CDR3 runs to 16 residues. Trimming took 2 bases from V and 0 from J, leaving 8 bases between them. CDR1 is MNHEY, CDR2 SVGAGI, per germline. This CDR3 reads CASSYVILSGANVLTF. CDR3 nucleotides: TGTGCCAGCAGTTACGTAATTCTCTCTGGGGCCAACGTCCTGACTTTC.

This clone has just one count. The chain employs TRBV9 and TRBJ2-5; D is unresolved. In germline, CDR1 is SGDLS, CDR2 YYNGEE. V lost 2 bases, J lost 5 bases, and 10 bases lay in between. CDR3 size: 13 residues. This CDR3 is CASSVADAETQYF. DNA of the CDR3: TGTGCCAGCAGCGTGGCCGACGCGGAGACCCAGTACTTC.

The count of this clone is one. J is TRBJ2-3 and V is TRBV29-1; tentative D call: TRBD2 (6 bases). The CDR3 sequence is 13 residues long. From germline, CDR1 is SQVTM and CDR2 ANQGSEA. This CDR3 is CTYGGVPTDTQYF. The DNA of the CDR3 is TGCACCTACGGGGGAGTACCCACAGATACGCAGTATTTT.

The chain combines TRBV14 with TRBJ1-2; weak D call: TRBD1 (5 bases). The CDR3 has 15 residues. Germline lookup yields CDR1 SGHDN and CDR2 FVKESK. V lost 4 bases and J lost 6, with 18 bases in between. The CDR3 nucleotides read TGTGCCAGCAGCCCCCCCGGGGGAGTCTGGGATGGCTACACCTTC. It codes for CASSPPGGVWDGYTF.

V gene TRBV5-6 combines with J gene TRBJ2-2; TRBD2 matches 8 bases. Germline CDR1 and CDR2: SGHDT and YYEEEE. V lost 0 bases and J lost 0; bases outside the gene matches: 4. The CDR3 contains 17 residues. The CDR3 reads CASSLGLARPNTGELFF. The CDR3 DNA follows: TGTGCCAGCAGCTTGGGACTAGCGCGCCCGAACACCGGGGAGCTGTTTTTT.

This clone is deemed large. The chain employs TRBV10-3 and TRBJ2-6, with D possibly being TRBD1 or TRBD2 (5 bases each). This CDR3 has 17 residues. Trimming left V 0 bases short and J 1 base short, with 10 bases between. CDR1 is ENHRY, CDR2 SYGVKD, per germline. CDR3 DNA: TGTGCCATCAGTGAGTCTCTGGGGGTATCTGGGGCCAACGTCCTGACTTTC. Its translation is CAISESLGVSGANVLTF.

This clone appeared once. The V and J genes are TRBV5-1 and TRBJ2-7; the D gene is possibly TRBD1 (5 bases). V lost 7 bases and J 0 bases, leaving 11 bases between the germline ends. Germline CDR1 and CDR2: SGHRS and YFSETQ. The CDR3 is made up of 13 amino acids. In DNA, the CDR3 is TGCGCCAGCGGTTCAGGGTTCTCCTACGAGCAGTACTTC. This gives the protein CASGSGFSYEQYF.